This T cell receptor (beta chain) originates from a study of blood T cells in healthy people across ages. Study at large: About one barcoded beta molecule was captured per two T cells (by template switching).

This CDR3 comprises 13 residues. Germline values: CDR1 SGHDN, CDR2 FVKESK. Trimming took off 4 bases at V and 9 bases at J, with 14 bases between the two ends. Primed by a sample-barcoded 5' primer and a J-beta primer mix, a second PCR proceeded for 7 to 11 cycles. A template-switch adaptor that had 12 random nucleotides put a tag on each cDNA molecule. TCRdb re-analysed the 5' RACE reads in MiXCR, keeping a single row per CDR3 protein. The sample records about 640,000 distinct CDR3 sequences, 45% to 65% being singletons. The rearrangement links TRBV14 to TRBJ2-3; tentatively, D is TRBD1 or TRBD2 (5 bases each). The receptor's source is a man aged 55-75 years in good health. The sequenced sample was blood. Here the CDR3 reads CASSLGLEGTQYF. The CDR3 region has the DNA TGTGCCAGCAGCCTTGGACTTGAGGGGACGCAGTATTTT.